This T cell receptor beta chain was recovered during a study of shared clonotypes between healthy human individuals. CD45RO-negative cells were positively selected for CCR7, leaving out terminally differentiated effector memory CD45RA+ cells. The V end lost 3 bases, the J end lost 4 bases, and 13 bases lay between the germline ends. Germline CDR1 is SGHRS and CDR2 is YFSETQ. There are 14 residues in the CDR3. Sequencing was performed with immunoSEQ multiplex PCR; in TCRdb, only in-frame clones are kept and a portion is missing. The profile shows some 1,900,000 clones, roughly 94% of them singletons. The sequenced sample was naive CD8+ T cells sorted from blood. This receptor was taken from a man aged 18-30 years in good health. This chain connects TRBV5-1 to TRBJ1-1, with D possibly TRBD1 on 5 matching bases. In nucleotides, the CDR3 is TGCGCCAGCAGCTCTCCAGGGATGGGCACTGAAGCTTTCTTT. Its translation: CASSSPGMGTEAFF.